The TCR beta chain under discussion was sequenced for a study of T cell responses to AZD1222 COVID-19 vaccine. Overall study context: Pooling covered second doses at about 4 or about 12 weeks. Study conclusions and caveats: In a largely white British group with more females than males, clonal diversity was possibly underestimated. Once two AZD1222 doses were given, Spike-specific TCR breadth and depth went up.

The CDR3 has 21 amino acids. As regards this clone: Its antigen is as yet unknown.

Method: immunoSEQ multiplex PCR; TCRdb's copy keeps in-frame clones and lacks some. The data contain 110,000 or so clones, about 86% of them singletons. The sequences come from peripheral blood, collected on day 0 of AZD1222 vaccination. The sequence was obtained from an adult in good health. V usage is TRBV1 and J usage is TRBJ1-5; TRBD1 is the table's D call, not checked against the DNA. TRBV1 is labeled a pseudogene. CDR3 sequence reads: CTSSTGDLRDRLIGTDQPQHF. Written as DNA, the CDR3 is TGCACCAGCAGTACCGGGGATTTACGGGACAGGTTGATTGGAACGGATCAGCCCCAGCATTTT.